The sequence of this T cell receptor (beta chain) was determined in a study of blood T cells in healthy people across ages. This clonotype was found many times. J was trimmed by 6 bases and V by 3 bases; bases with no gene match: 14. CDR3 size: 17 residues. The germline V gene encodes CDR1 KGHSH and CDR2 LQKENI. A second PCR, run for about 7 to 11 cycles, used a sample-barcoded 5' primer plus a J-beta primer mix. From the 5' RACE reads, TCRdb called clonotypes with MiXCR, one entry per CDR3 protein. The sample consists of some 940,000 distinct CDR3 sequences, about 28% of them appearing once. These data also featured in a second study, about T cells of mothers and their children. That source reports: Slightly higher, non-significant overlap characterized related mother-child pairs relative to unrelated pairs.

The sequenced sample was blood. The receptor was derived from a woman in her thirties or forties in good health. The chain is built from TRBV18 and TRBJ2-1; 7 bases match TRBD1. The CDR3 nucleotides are TGTGCCAGCTCACCGTGGGACAGCGGCACCAACGCCAATGAGCAGTTCTTC. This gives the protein CASSPWDSGTNANEQFF.